This record covers a single T cell receptor beta chain. No antigen is known for it. Germline assignment: CDR1 LGHNA and CDR2 YNFKEQ. This CDR3 is built from 13 residues. V gave up 2 bases and J gave up 6 bases, with 10 bases separating them. TCRdb reanalysed the RT-PCR reads using MiXCR and keeps one entry per CDR3 protein. The table lists 650,000 to 800,000 distinct CDR3 sequences, approximately 17% of them singletons. These data are taken from a study of response to subunit inactivated influenza vaccine. Whole-study results and caveats: Authors proposed each seasonal influenza vaccination draws in few new T cells.

The sequence was obtained from a man aged 45 to 65 who received an inactivated influenza vaccine. This specimen consisted of PBMCs from blood, obtained around 5 days after vaccination. The chain couples TRBV4-2 to TRBJ1-2, with TRBD1 as a possible D gene (5 bases). The CDR3 sequence is CASSQQGWDGYTF. As DNA, the CDR3 is TGTGCCAGCAGCCAACAGGGTTGGGATGGCTACACCTTC.